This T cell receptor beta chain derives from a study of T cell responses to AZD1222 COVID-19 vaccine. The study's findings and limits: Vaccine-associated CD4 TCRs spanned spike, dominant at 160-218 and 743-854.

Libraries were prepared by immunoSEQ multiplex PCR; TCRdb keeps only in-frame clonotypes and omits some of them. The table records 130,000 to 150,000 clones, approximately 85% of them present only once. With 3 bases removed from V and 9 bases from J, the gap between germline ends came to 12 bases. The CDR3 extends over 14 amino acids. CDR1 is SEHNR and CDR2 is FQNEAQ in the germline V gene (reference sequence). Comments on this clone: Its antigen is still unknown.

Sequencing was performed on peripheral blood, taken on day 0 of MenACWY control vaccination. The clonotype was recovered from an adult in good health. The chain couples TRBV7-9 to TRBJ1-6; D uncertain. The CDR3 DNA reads TGTGCCAGCAGCTTCAATGAAGGTTTTTCACCCCTCCACTTT. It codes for CASSFNEGFSPLHF.